These 10 T cell receptor beta chains originate from one sample sequenced in a study of shared clonotypes between healthy human individuals. Assay used: immunoSEQ multiplex PCR; TCRdb lists only in-frame clones, some missing. The sample has some 240,000 clones, 65% seen once. Material for sequencing was memory CD4+ T cells sorted from blood. Subset specified: CD45RA-negative fraction. The receptors derive from a man aged 25 to 40 in good health.

This rearrangement joins TRBV5-1 to TRBJ2-6; D is perhaps TRBD1 (6 bases). The V end lost 3 bases, the J end lost 2 bases, and 15 bases lay between the germline ends. The CDR3 spans 17 residues. Per the germline V gene, CDR1 is SGHRS and CDR2 is YFSETQ. The CDR3: CASSSTTGIAGANVLTF. CDR3 DNA sequence: TGCGCCAGCAGCTCGACAACAGGGATCGCTGGGGCCAACGTCCTGACTTTC.

J is TRBJ2-5 and V is TRBV5-1, with 7 positions matching TRBD2. CDR1 SGHRS and CDR2 YFSETQ come from the germline V gene. Losses at the gene ends were 5 bases for V and 4 bases for J; bases not matched to a gene: 11. CDR3 size: 15 residues. CDR3 sequence: CASSSQASGGETQYF. The CDR3 nucleotides are TGCGCCAGCAGTTCCCAGGCTAGCGGCGGAGAGACCCAGTACTTC. Together with reference TRBV5-1 and TRBJ2-5, the CDR3 gives the full variable domain: KAGVTQTPRYLIKTRGQQVTLSCSPISGHRSVSWYQQTPGQGLQFLFEYFSETQRNKGNFPGRFSGRQFSNSRSEMNVSTLELGDSALYLCASSSQASGGETQYFGPGTRLLVL.

The chain recombines TRBV5-1 with TRBJ1-4, with D maybe TRBD1 (5 bases). Looked up from germline, CDR1 is SGHRS and CDR2 is YFSETQ. The CDR3 has 18 amino acids. V lost 3 bases and J lost 0, with 18 bases in between. The CDR3 sequence is CASSSGLTIGSTNEKLFF. The CDR3 coding sequence is TGCGCCAGCAGCTCGGGACTAACCATTGGATCAACTAATGAAAAACTGTTTTTT.

This clone was detected a few times. The V gene is TRBV19, the J gene TRBJ2-6; D gene unclear. Trimming took 3 bases from V and 5 from J, leaving 14 bases between them. This CDR3 comprises 16 residues. Germline CDR1 is LNHDA and CDR2 is SQIVND (reference sequence). CDR3 amino acids: CASSISGELRANVLTF. As DNA, the CDR3 is TGTGCCAGTAGTATTTCTGGTGAACTGAGGGCCAACGTCCTGACTTTC. The full variable domain, its missing parts supplied by reference TRBV19 and TRBJ2-6, is DGGITQSPKYLFRKEGQNVTLSCEQNLNHDAMYWYRQDPGQGLRLIYYSQIVNDFQKGDIAEGYSVSREKKESFPLTVTSAQKNPTAFYLCASSISGELRANVLTFGAGSRLTVL.

The chain employs TRBV19 and TRBJ2-5; 10 nucleotides match TRBD2. The CDR3 is 17 residues long. V dropped 2 bases and J dropped 0; count of bases not matched to a gene: 6. Germline loops: CDR1 LNHDA, CDR2 SQIVND (reference sequence). CDR3 in amino acids: CASSISLAGTNQETQYF. CDR3 DNA sequence: TGTGCCAGTAGTATATCACTAGCGGGAACTAACCAAGAGACCCAGTACTTC.

The CDR3 DNA reads TGTGCCAGCAGCTTTTCCCTGGGGGGGAGAGGTACAGATACGCAGTATTTT. Translating gives CASSFSLGGRGTDTQYF. V is TRBV11-2 and J is TRBJ2-3, with TRBD2 matching 7 bases. From germline, CDR1 is SGHAT and CDR2 FQNNGV. The CDR3 runs to 17 residues. V gave up 3 bases and J gave up 3 bases; unmatched junction bases: 12.

This clone was counted once. The J gene is TRBJ2-3, the V gene TRBV6-4, with 10 bases aligning to TRBD2. The CDR3 has 14 residues. Germline CDR1 MRHNA, CDR2 SNTAGT. The V segment lost 4 bases and the J segment 6 bases; nucleotides outside the gene matches: 4. The CDR3 sequence is CASSASGLADTQYF. The CDR3 nucleotides read TGTGCCAGCAGTGCATCGGGACTAGCGGATACGCAGTATTTT.

This clone was recorded once. The chain carries TRBV5-1 and TRBJ1-1, with 9 bases fitting TRBD1. Looked up from germline, CDR1 is SGHRS and CDR2 is YFSETQ. The V and J ends lost 0 bases and 3 bases, in that order; junction bases with no gene match: 6. The CDR3 runs to 16 residues. The chain's CDR3 is CASSLVWTGADTEAFF. The CDR3 DNA reads TGCGCCAGCAGCTTGGTGTGGACAGGGGCGGACACTGAAGCTTTCTTT.

This chain uses TRBV10-1 with TRBJ2-1; 11 nucleotides agree with TRBD1. The J segment lost 9 bases and the V segment lost 3 bases, leaving 10 bases of the junction unmatched. The CDR3 consists of 16 residues. Germline V CDR1 and CDR2: WNHNN, SYGVQD (reference sequence). The CDR3 region is CASSDGTGGFMGEQFF. As DNA, the CDR3 is TGCGCCAGCAGTGACGGGACAGGGGGTTTTATGGGTGAGCAGTTCTTC.

This clone was picked up a small number of times. CDR3 sequence: CASSTGGTDTGELFF. The CDR3, as DNA: TGTGCCAGCAGTACCGGCGGGACAGACACCGGGGAGCTGTTTTTT. This chain connects TRBV28 to TRBJ2-2; maybe TRBD1 (7 bases). This CDR3 contains 15 residues. V was cut by 5 bases and J by 3 bases, with 13 bases left in between. The V gene's germline CDR1 is MDHEN and CDR2 SYDVKM.